Below, 18 T cell receptor beta chains from the same sample are listed, as sequenced in a study of T cell responses to AZD1222 COVID-19 vaccine. Clones were read by immunoSEQ multiplex PCR, and TCRdb kept only the in-frame ones, dropping some. The sample shows about 120,000 clones, about 85% of them seen only once. Sequenced here: peripheral blood, sampled 28 days after the second AZD1222 dose. The receptors were gathered from an adult who received the AZD1222 COVID-19 vaccine.

V gene TRBV7-9 combines with J gene TRBJ1-4; the D is unclear. Germline V gives CDR1 SEHNR, CDR2 FQNEAQ (reference sequence). The V gene lost 5 bases and the J gene lost 4 bases, with 14 bases spanning the gap. This CDR3 comprises 15 residues. DNA for the CDR3: TGTGCCAGCAGCAATTTCTTCACTGTTAATGAAAAACTGTTTTTT. Its translation is CASSNFFTVNEKLFF.

The V call is TRBV25-1, the J call TRBJ1-6; 7 bases match TRBD1. CDR1 is MGHDK, CDR2 SYGVNS, per germline. The CDR3 runs to 15 residues. V trimming: 6 bases; J trimming: 3 bases; junction bases outside the gene matches: 5. CDR3 loop: CASSARDSYNSPLHF. CDR3 coding DNA: TGTGCCAGCAGCGCCCGGGACAGCTATAATTCACCCCTCCACTTT.

The sample holds many counts of this clone. The chain combines TRBV5-6 with TRBJ2-5, with D tentatively TRBD1 (6 bases). The V gene lost 4 bases and the J gene lost 0 bases, with 7 bases spanning the gap. Germline CDR1 SGHDT, CDR2 YYEEEE. This CDR3 spans 13 amino acids. The CDR3 DNA reads as TGTGCCAGCAGCCGACAGGACCAAGAGACCCAGTACTTC. Protein: CASSRQDQETQYF.

The J gene is TRBJ2-7, the V gene TRBV29-1; D might be TRBD1 (5 bases). V gave up 4 bases and J gave up 3 bases, with 13 bases separating them. The germline gives CDR1 SQVTM, CDR2 ANQGSEA. This CDR3 region has 13 residues. This chain's CDR3 is CSVVIDRGYEQYF. The CDR3 DNA follows: TGCAGCGTTGTTATAGATAGGGGCTACGAGCAGTACTTC.

This clone was found once. This chain uses TRBV28 with TRBJ2-7; 9 bases align to TRBD2. The V gene's germline CDR1 is MDHEN and CDR2 SYDVKM. The V segment lost 4 bases and the J segment 7 bases; nucleotides outside the gene matches: 11. This CDR3 has 15 amino acids. This CDR3 reads CASSSQQAGGWEQYF. The CDR3 DNA reads as TGTGCCAGCAGTTCCCAGCAAGCGGGGGGTTGGGAGCAGTACTTC.

The chain is built from TRBV28 and TRBJ1-1; TRBD1 matches 7 bases. V was clipped by 9 bases and J by 1 base; unmatched bases: 8. The CDR3 runs to 14 residues. Germline CDR1 reads MDHEN; CDR2 reads SYDVKM. This chain's CDR3 is CASSQGGTNTEAFF. The CDR3 DNA reads as TGTGCCAGTTCCCAGGGGGGCACGAACACTGAAGCTTTCTTT.

The V call is TRBV19, the J call TRBJ1-4; D unclear. Trimming stripped 4 bases from V and 7 bases from J, with 10 bases between. CDR1 and CDR2 (germline): LNHDA, SQIVND (reference sequence). This CDR3 is built from 13 residues. The CDR3 DNA is TGTGCCAGTAGTACGTTACGGGGTGAAAAACTGTTTTTT. This sequence encodes CASSTLRGEKLFF.

The gene calls are TRBV18 and TRBJ1-1, with 10 bases lining up with TRBD1. The CDR3 has 14 residues. The germline V gene encodes CDR1 KGHSH and CDR2 LQKENI. V was pared by 6 bases and J by 4 bases, with 5 bases of the junction left unmatched. CDR3 bases: TGTGCCAGCTCGGGAGGACAGGGGGTCACTGAAGCTTTCTTT. The encoded protein is CASSGGQGVTEAFF.

This sequence joins TRBV28 and TRBJ1-3; D call uncertain. Germline loops: CDR1 MDHEN, CDR2 SYDVKM. Trimming took off 4 bases at V and 7 bases at J, with 2 bases between the two ends. The CDR3 is made up of 10 amino acids. The CDR3 nucleotides are TGTGCCAGCAGTTCGAACACCATATATTTT. Translation: CASSSNTIYF.

This clone occurred once. The chain combines TRBV10-3 with TRBJ2-2; D uncertain. The CDR3 consists of 14 residues. From germline, CDR1 is ENHRY and CDR2 SYGVKD. The V and J ends lost 3 bases and 1 base respectively, with 6 bases between them. Here the CDR3 reads CAISELQNTGELFF. CDR3 in DNA: TGTGCCATCAGTGAACTACAGAACACCGGGGAGCTGTTTTTT.

The chain carries TRBV19 and TRBJ1-5; D is unclear. Germline CDR1 is LNHDA and CDR2 is SQIVND (reference sequence). This CDR3 has 14 residues. Trimming pared 5 bases from V and 7 bases from J, leaving 15 bases between. The CDR3 DNA reads as TGTGCCAGTAGTGCAACGGGGTCGGGGCAGCCCCAGCATTTT. As protein: CASSATGSGQPQHF.

The chain joins TRBV18 to TRBJ2-5; the D gene is possibly TRBD2 (5 bases). CDR3 length: 14 amino acids. Germline CDR1 is KGHSH and CDR2 is LQKENI. V lost 3 bases to trimming and J lost 2 bases, with 10 bases between them. Here the CDR3 reads CASSPRREQETQYF. CDR3 nucleotide sequence: TGTGCCAGCTCACCGCGTAGGGAGCAAGAGACCCAGTACTTC.

The chain recombines TRBV20-1 with TRBJ1-4, with D uncertain. Germline assignment: CDR1 DFQATT and CDR2 SNEGSKA (reference sequence). This CDR3 comprises 15 residues. Trimming shortened V by 6 bases and J by 0 bases, and 14 bases separated the two germline ends. CDR3 sequence: CSASSDFATNEKLFF. The CDR3 DNA is TGCAGTGCCAGTAGTGATTTTGCAACTAATGAAAAACTGTTTTTT.

By its share, this clone is medium-sized. The gene calls are TRBV3-1 (or the pseudogene TRBV3-2) and TRBJ2-1; D is unclear. Trimming cost V 4 bases and J 8 bases, with 9 bases left between them. This CDR3 region has 12 residues. From germline, CDR1 is LGHDT and CDR2 YNNKEL (reference sequence). CDR3 sequence (DNA): TGTGCCAGCAGCCCCCCTAGTGATGAGCAGTTCTTC. Translating it yields CASSPPSDEQFF.

The CDR3 DNA sequence: TGTGCCATCAGCAAGACAGGGGAACAGCCCCAGCATTTT. Its protein is CAISKTGEQPQHF. The chain recombines TRBV10-3 with TRBJ1-5, with 8 bases matching TRBD1. Germline CDR1 reads ENHRY; CDR2 reads SYGVKD. The CDR3 runs to 13 residues. The J segment lost 7 bases and the V segment lost 6 bases, leaving 5 bases of the junction unmatched.

In regard to this clone: This sample also contains other DNA sequences that code for the same CDR3. The rearrangement joins TRBV5-4 to TRBJ2-7; TRBD2 might be the D (5 bases). Trimming shortened V by 2 bases and J by 2 bases, and 11 bases separated the two germline ends. There are 14 residues in the CDR3. CDR1 is SGHNT, CDR2 YYREEE, per germline (reference sequence). The CDR3 coding sequence is TGTGCCAGCAGCTTCTATAGAGGGCCCTACGAGCAGTACTTC. Translating it yields CASSFYRGPYEQYF.

This rearrangement joins TRBV2 to TRBJ1-1; D gene ambiguous. Germline V lookup: CDR1 SNHLY, CDR2 FYNNEI. CDR3 length: 11 amino acids. The germline V and J ends were trimmed by 7 bases and 2 bases, with 5 bases remaining between them. The CDR3 sequence: CASTYNTEAFF. In nucleotides, the CDR3 is TGTGCCAGCACTTACAACACTGAAGCTTTCTTT.

The V and J genes are TRBV7-9 and TRBJ2-5; D is undetermined. Germline assignment: CDR1 SEHNR and CDR2 FQNEAQ (reference sequence). Trimming removed 5 bases at V and 3 bases at J, with 16 bases between. This CDR3 contains 15 residues. The DNA for the CDR3 is TGTGCCAGCAGCCGAACCGGGTTCCGAGAAGAGACCCAGTACTTC. Translating it yields CASSRTGFREETQYF.